Presented here are 18 T cell receptor beta chains from one specimen sequenced in a study of T cell changes during pregnancy in multiple sclerosis. The assay was immunoSEQ multiplex PCR, and TCRdb's table has in-frame clones only and misses some. The sample has roughly 90,000 clones, 90% to 95% seen once. The sequences come from peripheral blood, collected in the third trimester of pregnancy. Receptors were obtained from a female donor with multiple sclerosis, enrolled in a pregnancy study.

The CDR3 bases are TGTGCCAGCAGTTTACGGCGGCTAGCCAAAAACATTCAGTACTTC. It translates to CASSLRRLAKNIQYF. V usage is TRBV28 and J usage is TRBJ2-4; D unresolved. Looked up from germline, CDR1 is MDHEN and CDR2 is SYDVKM. This CDR3 contains 15 residues. Trimming cost V 2 bases and J 0 bases, with 8 bases left between them.

The J gene is TRBJ2-1, the V gene TRBV18; TRBD2 aligns across 12 bases. The CDR3 runs to 15 residues. In germline, CDR1 is KGHSH, CDR2 LQKENI. The ends lost 2 bases at V and 5 bases at J; junction bases unmatched: 1. CDR3 coding DNA: TGTGCCAGCTCACCAGGACTAGCGGGGCACAATGAGCAGTTCTTC. This gives the protein CASSPGLAGHNEQFF.

The V and J genes are TRBV5-1 and TRBJ2-3; possibly TRBD2 for D (6 bases). V was shortened by 4 bases and J by 1 base, with 16 bases between the two germline ends. Germline V gene lookup returns CDR1 SGHRS and CDR2 YFSETQ. The CDR3 runs to 16 residues. The CDR3 sequence is CASSVSGRMGTDTQYF. The CDR3 nucleotides read TGCGCCAGCAGCGTGTCGGGGAGGATGGGCACAGATACGCAGTATTTT.

The CDR3 DNA is TGTGCCAGCAGCTTGTATACAGCGGGAGGGCCTCGCGGGGAGCTGTTTTTT. Translated: CASSLYTAGGPRGELFF. V and J are TRBV5-6 and TRBJ2-2, with 10 bases that match TRBD2. The CDR3 consists of 17 residues. V shed 1 base, J shed 7 bases, and the junction held 10 bases outside the gene matches. Looked up from germline, CDR1 is SGHDT and CDR2 is YYEEEE.

In this sample, this clone turned up once. V and J are TRBV4-2 and TRBJ2-1; TRBD2 aligns across 10 bases. The ends lost 2 bases at V and 2 bases at J; junction bases unmatched: 3. Per the germline V gene, CDR1 is LGHNA and CDR2 is YNFKEQ. The CDR3 length is 16 residues. This CDR3 is CASSQLAGGTYNEQFF. The CDR3 DNA sequence: TGTGCCAGCAGCCAATTAGCGGGAGGAACCTACAATGAGCAGTTCTTC.

V gene TRBV9 combines with J gene TRBJ1-5; TRBD1 matches 9 bases. The germline V gene has CDR1 SGDLS and CDR2 YYNGEE. V lost 3 bases to trimming and J lost 4 bases; unmatched junction nucleotides: 2. There are 14 residues in the CDR3. CDR3 bases: TGTGCCAGCAGCGGGGGGACAGGGAATCAGCCCCAGCATTTT. This encodes CASSGGTGNQPQHF.

This rearrangement joins TRBV20-1 to TRBJ2-3; D perhaps matches TRBD1 (5 bases). Trimming took 5 bases from V and 3 from J, leaving 6 bases between them. The CDR3 has 11 amino acids. The germline gives CDR1 DFQATT, CDR2 SNEGSKA (reference sequence). CDR3 sequence: CSAGQTDTQYF. The CDR3 nucleotides are TGCAGTGCTGGACAAACAGATACGCAGTATTTT.

This clone was found once. V is TRBV11-3 and J is TRBJ2-7, with 9 positions matching TRBD2. Germline values: CDR1 SGHNT, CDR2 YENEEA. CDR3 length: 14 residues. Germline trimming cut 1 base from V and 6 bases from J; bases unmatched to any gene: 4. The DNA for the CDR3 is TGTGCCAGCAGCTTAGGGACTAGCGCCCGCGAGCAGTACTTC. This codes for CASSLGTSAREQYF.

This clone occurred once. This CDR3 is CSVDRGRNTEAFF. CDR3 in DNA: TGCAGCGTTGACAGGGGACGGAACACTGAAGCTTTCTTT. This chain joins TRBV29-1 and TRBJ1-1, with D maybe TRBD1 (6 bases). V lost 3 bases and J lost 1, with 9 bases in between. This CDR3 has 13 residues. Germline lookup yields CDR1 SQVTM and CDR2 ANQGSEA.

The rearrangement links TRBV30 to TRBJ1-5; D possibly corresponds to TRBD1 (6 bases). Germline lookup yields CDR1 GTSNPN and CDR2 SVGIG (reference sequence). Trimming shortened V by 7 bases and J by 5 bases, and 15 bases separated the two germline ends. The CDR3 is 13 amino acids. This CDR3 reads CASGEQGDQPQHF. Written as DNA, the CDR3 is TGTGCCTCTGGGGAACAGGGCGATCAGCCCCAGCATTTT.

The J gene is TRBJ2-3, the V gene TRBV27, with 10 bases lining up with TRBD2. With 4 bases clipped from V and 3 bases from J, the junction kept 7 bases outside the gene matches. CDR3 size: 16 residues. Germline-derived CDR1 and CDR2 are MNHEY and SMNVEV (reference sequence). Written as DNA, the CDR3 is TGTGCCAGCAGTTCCCCCCAGCGGGAGGGTACAGATACGCAGTATTTT. It specifies CASSSPQREGTDTQYF.

The chain has TRBV13 and TRBJ1-3; a weak D match, TRBD1 (5 bases). Germline loops: CDR1 PRHDT, CDR2 FYEKMQ (reference sequence). The CDR3 has 15 amino acids. V lost 3 bases and J 0 bases, leaving 9 bases between the germline ends. In DNA form, the CDR3 reads TGTGCCAGCAGCTTTCTGACAGTCTCTGGAAACACCATATATTTT. As protein: CASSFLTVSGNTIYF.

This chain connects TRBV18 to TRBJ2-5, with TRBD2 matching 12 bases. Germline V gene data show CDR1 as KGHSH and CDR2 as LQKENI. V was pared by 3 bases and J by 4 bases, with 6 bases of the junction left unmatched. There are 16 residues in the CDR3. CDR3 coding DNA: TGTGCCAGCTCACCGTCACTAGCGGGAGGTGGAGAGACCCAGTACTTC. Its translation: CASSPSLAGGGETQYF. Variable domain in full (rest from reference TRBV18 and TRBJ2-5): NAGVMQNPRHLVRRRGQEARLRCSPMKGHSHVYWYRQLPEEGLKFMVYLQKENIIDESGMPKERFSAEFPKEGPSILRIQQVVRGDSAAYFCASSPSLAGGGETQYFGPGTRLLVL.

The DNA for the CDR3 is TGTGCCAGCAGCGGGACAGGGGTTAGTTCTGGAAACACCATATATTTT. Translating gives CASSGTGVSSGNTIYF. V and J are TRBV9 and TRBJ1-3; 9 bases map to TRBD1. Trimming at V came to 3 bases and at J to 1 base, leaving 5 bases not matched to a gene. The CDR3 runs to 16 residues. CDR1 is SGDLS, CDR2 YYNGEE, per germline.

V usage is TRBV9 and J usage is TRBJ1-3; 7 bases fit TRBD1. The CDR3 runs 16 residues. V lost 3 bases and J lost 2; bases outside the gene matches: 8. Germline V CDR1 and CDR2: SGDLS, YYNGEE. CDR3 nucleotides: TGTGCCAGCAGCGCCCGAACAGGGGACGCTGGAAACACCATATATTTT. It is translated as CASSARTGDAGNTIYF.

This chain links TRBV6-4 with TRBJ2-2; 8 nucleotides match TRBD2. The J segment lost 1 base and the V segment lost 6 bases, leaving 7 bases of the junction unmatched. CDR1 is MRHNA and CDR2 is SNTAGT in the germline V gene. This CDR3 contains 16 residues. This CDR3 is CASSRTSGGNTGELFF. The DNA for the CDR3 is TGTGCCAGCAGCCGAACTAGCGGAGGGAACACCGGGGAGCTGTTTTTT.

The genes are TRBV15 and TRBJ2-1, with 15 nucleotides matching TRBD2. The V gene end was trimmed by 3 bases and the J gene end by 9 bases; junction bases not matched to a gene: 6. The germline gives CDR1 LNHNV, CDR2 YYDKDF (reference sequence). CDR3 length: 16 residues. The chain's CDR3 is CATSRGTSGRLSEQFF. As DNA, the CDR3 is TGTGCCACCAGCAGGGGGACTAGCGGGAGGTTGAGTGAGCAGTTCTTC.

The chain carries TRBV19 and TRBJ2-1; 8 positions agree with TRBD1. Trimming at V came to 5 bases and at J to 2 bases, leaving 5 bases not matched to a gene. Looked up from germline, CDR1 is LNHDA and CDR2 is SQIVND (reference sequence). The CDR3 runs to 15 residues. The CDR3 DNA sequence: TGTGCCAGTAGTGAGCCGGGACAGGCCTACAATGAGCAGTTCTTC. It specifies CASSEPGQAYNEQFF.